The entry below describes one T cell receptor (beta chain). This sample is part of a study of blood T cell repertoires in COVID-19. Study-wide background: Material from acute and convalescent COVID-19 was sourced from the United States, Italy and Spain.

V was trimmed by 7 bases and J by 0 bases, leaving 12 bases between them. The CDR3 totals 14 residues. The germline V gene has CDR1 SNHLY and CDR2 FYNNEI. The authors' processing: Scientists estimated how many nucleated cells there were by amplifying reference gene primers. TCRdb's table, derived via immunoSEQ multiplex PCR, lists solely in-frame clones and lacks some. The V and J calls and clone size are taken from that table; D and trimming were inferred from the DNA. Here the sample spans 300,000 to 450,000 clones, 87% being singletons. Sequenced: PBMCs or T cells enriched from blood (not recorded which). This sequence joins TRBV2 and TRBJ1-1; no firm D call. The sequence came from a man younger than 45 who had recovered from COVID-19. The DNA of the CDR3 is TGTGCCAGCACTTCACAGACCATGAACACTGAAGCTTTCTTT. Translation: CASTSQTMNTEAFF.